The present TCR beta chain was sequenced within a study of long-term antiretroviral therapy in people with HIV. The germline V gene encodes CDR1 MDHEN and CDR2 SYDVKM. The V end lost 1 base, the J end lost 2 bases, and 11 bases lay between the germline ends. The CDR3 has 15 amino acids. The immunoSEQ assay was v3.0, run at survey level. Generated by immunoSEQ multiplex PCR, the TCRdb table keeps only in-frame clones and is missing some. Among roughly 25,000 clones listed, more than 65% were seen once. The sequence was collected from a man in his fifties or sixties with HIV. The chain uses TRBV28 and TRBJ1-1, with D hard to call. The sample consisted of unsorted PBMCs, taken 3 years after starting antiretroviral therapy. The CDR3 region is CASSLFGIINTEAFF. The CDR3 DNA sequence: TGTGCCAGCAGTTTATTTGGGATAATAAACACTGAAGCTTTCTTT.